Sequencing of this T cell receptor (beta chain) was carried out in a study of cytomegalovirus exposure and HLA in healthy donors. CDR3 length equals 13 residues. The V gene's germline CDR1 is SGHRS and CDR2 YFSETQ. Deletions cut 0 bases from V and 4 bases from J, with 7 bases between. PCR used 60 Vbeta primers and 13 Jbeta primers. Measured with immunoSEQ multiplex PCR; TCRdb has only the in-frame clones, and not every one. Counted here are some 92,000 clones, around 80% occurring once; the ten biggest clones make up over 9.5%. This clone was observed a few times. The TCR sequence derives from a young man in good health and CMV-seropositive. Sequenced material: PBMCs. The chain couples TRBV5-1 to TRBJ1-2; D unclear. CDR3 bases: TGCGCCAGCAGCTTGGCTTCTACCTATGGCTACACCTTC. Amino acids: CASSLASTYGYTF.